This T cell receptor (beta chain) was profiled in a study of low-dose radiotherapy and immunotherapy resistance in tumors. This CDR3 has 16 amino acids. The germline V gene encodes CDR1 MNHEY and CDR2 SVGEGT. V lost 5 bases and J lost 7; bases outside the gene matches: 12. This clonotype showed up many times. Time point specified: before trial treatment. TRAV- and TRBV-specific primers, spanning alpha and beta chains, primed first-strand cDNA. Amplification, which lasted 20 PCR cycles, used a constant-region primer and V-primer adapter to amplify TCRs. MiXCR was run by TCRdb on the reads, yielding one entry per CDR3 protein. The sample includes under 90,000 distinct CDR3 sequences, approximately 31% seen only once; the top ten take around 10%.

V and J are TRBV6-2 or TRBV6-3 and TRBJ2-1; 9 nucleotides agree with TRBD2. This TCR came from a female donor with ovarian cancer. The sample was PBMCs, taken before treatment. The CDR3 is CASSPHRGGRANEQFF. The CDR3 coding sequence is TGTGCCAGCAGTCCCCATAGGGGCGGGAGGGCAAATGAGCAGTTCTTC.